This TCR beta chain was identified in a study of control samples from healthy donors and cancer patients. Measured with immunoSEQ multiplex PCR; TCRdb has only the in-frame clones, and not every one. The sample yields about 92,000 clones, roughly four fifths seen once. CDR1 WNHNN and CDR2 SYGVQD come from the germline V gene (reference sequence). V gave up 6 bases and J gave up 7 bases, with 15 bases separating them. CDR3 length: 13 amino acids. The receptor was isolated from a woman aged 55 to 70 in good health. The sample taken for sequencing was blood. V and J are TRBV10-1 and TRBJ1-1; D is ambiguous. The CDR3 nucleotides are TGCGCCAGCAGCCCCGGTAGGGCGGGTGAAGCTTTCTTT. It is translated as CASSPGRAGEAFF.